This T cell receptor beta chain was documented in a study of CD8+ T cells in alopecia areata. The overall study: Twice daily, treated patients received 5 to 10 mg of oral tofacitinib. Severity scores in treated patients reflected the percentage of scalp affected.

This clone was seen a few times. Its antigen is currently unknown. Findings and caveats of the study: Mice showed clearer TCR sharing than patients did, a gap that was possibly HLA-related. Throughout tofacitinib, many expanded lesional clones continued to persist in scalp and blood.

Documented treatment: oral pan-JAK inhibitor, 5-10 mg twice daily. Sequencing relied on a cDNA template that was reverse transcribed from extracted RNA. Method: immunoSEQ multiplex PCR; TCRdb's copy keeps in-frame clones and lacks some. The sample contains around 190,000 clones, 50% to 60% of which appear only once. This TCR was sampled from a human donor with alopecia areata. Sequences were derived from CD4+ T cells sorted from blood, sampled at week 4, from a patient treated with tofacitinib.

This chain's CDR3 is CASSPGLVVTGELFF. CDR3 sequence (DNA): TGTGCCAGCAGTCCTGGACTAGTTGTGACCGGGGAGCTGTTTTTT. The gene calls are TRBV5-4 and TRBJ2-2; TRBD2 matches at 7 bases. This CDR3 is built from 15 residues. Losses at the gene ends were 5 bases for V and 5 bases for J; bases not matched to a gene: 9. CDR1 and CDR2 (germline): SGHNT, YYREEE (reference sequence). Full variable domain (remainder filled in from reference TRBV5-4 and TRBJ2-2): ETGVTQSPTHLIKTRGQQVTLRCSSQSGHNTVSWYQQALGQGPQFIFQYYREEENGRGNFPPRFSGLQFPNYSSELNVNALELDDSALYLCASSPGLVVTGELFFGEGSRLTVL.